Below, 13 T cell receptor beta chains from the same sample are listed, as sequenced in a study of human T cells and chemical hapten exposure. TCRdb recomputed calls from the RACE reads with MiXCR, one row per CDR3 protein. The sample carries over 85,000 distinct CDR3 sequences, 9% to 9.5% recorded once. As to time point: patch test 2, 6 weeks after DPC sensitization. As for treatment: therapeutic diphenylcyclopropenone sensitization with weekly scalp DPC. The source was whole blood, collected in connection with sensitization to the hapten diphenylcyclopropenone (DPC). Every receptor here comes from a woman in her thirties or forties with alopecia areata. Some clones in this sample may be carry-over from other donors' samples.

In its sample, this clonotype was seen many times. This chain uses TRBV29-1 with TRBJ2-1; D not resolved. Germline CDR1 reads SQVTM; CDR2 reads ANQGSEA. CDR3 length: 13 residues. V dropped 4 bases and J dropped 0 bases, with 7 bases sitting between them. The CDR3 loop reads CSVGPTSYNEQFF. CDR3 nucleotide sequence: TGCAGCGTTGGTCCGACCTCCTACAATGAGCAGTTCTTC.

This sequence joins TRBV20-1 and TRBJ2-1; 7 positions match TRBD2. Germline V gene data show CDR1 as DFQATT and CDR2 as SNEGSKA (reference sequence). The CDR3 covers 16 residues. V gave up 6 bases and J gave up 0 bases; unmatched junction bases: 11. The CDR3 DNA follows: TGCAGTGCCCTGAATTTAGCGGGCCTCTCCTACAATGAGCAGTTCTTC. This gives the protein CSALNLAGLSYNEQFF.

This clonotype has only a few counts. The gene calls are TRBV20-1 and TRBJ2-1, with 14 bases that match TRBD2. V lost 5 bases, J lost 5 bases, and 14 bases stayed unmatched. The CDR3 has 18 amino acids. Germline V gives CDR1 DFQATT, CDR2 SNEGSKA (reference sequence). In DNA form, the CDR3 reads TGCAGTGCTCTGAGGCCGGGACTAGCGGGAGTAAGCAACAATGAGCAGTTCTTC. Its translation: CSALRPGLAGVSNNEQFF.

The genes are TRBV7-2 and TRBJ2-5; 8 nucleotides match TRBD2. The CDR3 contains 14 residues. CDR1 and CDR2 (germline): SGHTA, FQGNSA. The trim removed 3 bases at V and 5 bases at J, leaving 5 bases unmatched. The CDR3 region is CASSFSGSWETQYF. CDR3 in DNA: TGTGCCAGCAGCTTCAGCGGGAGCTGGGAGACCCAGTACTTC. The full variable domain, its missing parts supplied by reference TRBV7-2 and TRBJ2-5, is GAGVSQSPSNKVTEKGKDVELRCDPISGHTALYWYRQSLGQGLEFLIYFQGNSAPDKSGLPSDRFSAERTGGSVSTLTIQRTQQEDSAVYLCASSFSGSWETQYFGPGTRLLVL.

Of note for this clonotype: This sequence may be a read error, since a much larger clone differs from it by one base. V is TRBV6-5 and J is TRBJ2-1; no clear D gene. Germline V gene lookup returns CDR1 MNHEY and CDR2 SVGAGI. V gave up 2 bases and J gave up 0 bases, with 8 bases separating them. The CDR3 runs to 15 residues. CDR3 in DNA: TGTGCCAGCAGTTACGGGCGCCTCTCCTACAATGAGCAGTTCTTC. Residues: CASSYGRLSYNEQFF.

This clonotype was detected once. The V gene is TRBV11-2, the J gene TRBJ2-5; D is undetermined. The germline gives CDR1 SGHAT, CDR2 FQNNGV. Trimming removed 2 bases from V and 13 bases from J, with 11 bases in between. The CDR3 has 11 amino acids. The DNA for the CDR3 is TGTGCCAGCAGCTTAAACCACCCCCGGTACTTC. As protein: CASSLNHPRYF.

This clonotype was observed many times. The CDR3 loop is CSAPGATNEKLFF. The CDR3 DNA reads TGCAGTGCGCCGGGGGCTACTAATGAAAAACTGTTTTTT. The rearrangement links TRBV20-1 to TRBJ1-4, with D perhaps matching TRBD1 (6 bases). The CDR3 has 13 amino acids. Trimming removed 6 bases from V and 2 bases from J, with 10 bases in between. Germline assignment: CDR1 DFQATT and CDR2 SNEGSKA (reference sequence).

In its sample, this clonotype was seen many times. This chain joins TRBV6-5 and TRBJ1-2, with D perhaps matching TRBD1 (5 bases). CDR3 length: 14 residues. Germline CDR1 reads MNHEY; CDR2 reads SVGAGI. V was clipped by 5 bases and J by 1 base, with 11 bases between them. CDR3: CASSRTQSNYGYTF. CDR3 in DNA: TGTGCCAGCAGTCGGACACAGAGTAACTATGGCTACACCTTC.

V usage is TRBV28 and J usage is TRBJ1-1; D unclear. The CDR3 is 13 residues long. V was clipped by 2 bases and J by 0 bases, with 4 bases between them. CDR1 is MDHEN, CDR2 SYDVKM, per germline. The CDR3 loop reads CASSLQMNTEAFF. The CDR3 nucleotides read TGTGCCAGCAGTTTACAGATGAACACTGAAGCTTTCTTT.

On this clonotype: One end of the junction is discordant with germline, which a read error may explain. The rearrangement joins TRBV27 to TRBJ2-3; D gene ambiguous. From germline, CDR1 is MNHEY and CDR2 SMNVEV (reference sequence). The CDR3 loop spans 15 amino acids. CDR3 nucleotide sequence: TGTGCCACCGCAGTTAGTCCATCCCACACAGATACGCAGTGTTTT. Translated: CATAVSPSHTDTQCF.

This clonotype came up a few times. The chain is built from TRBV12-3 or TRBV12-4 and TRBJ2-5; D perhaps matches TRBD1 (5 bases). V lost 7 bases, J lost 2 bases, and 14 bases lay in between. The CDR3 has 14 residues. DNA of the CDR3: TGTGCCAGCAACCTAGGGGTAGGGCAAGAGACCCAGTACTTC. Translating gives CASNLGVGQETQYF.

This clonotype was observed a few times. Here the CDR3 DNA reads TGTGCCAGCAGTTTAAATTTCCAGACGCAGTATTTT. Protein product: CASSLNFQTQYF. The J gene is TRBJ2-3, the V gene TRBV28; D gene ambiguous. This CDR3 is built from 12 residues. V dropped 2 bases and J dropped 9 bases, with 9 bases sitting between them. Germline loops: CDR1 MDHEN, CDR2 SYDVKM.

J is TRBJ2-5 and V is TRBV27, with D tentatively TRBD1 (6 bases). The CDR3 totals 15 residues. The germline gives CDR1 MNHEY, CDR2 SMNVEV (reference sequence). V gave up 3 bases and J gave up 1 base, with 12 bases separating them. CDR3 sequence (DNA): TGTGCCAGCAGTTTGACAGGCGTCTTCCAAGAGACCCAGTACTTC. As protein: CASSLTGVFQETQYF.